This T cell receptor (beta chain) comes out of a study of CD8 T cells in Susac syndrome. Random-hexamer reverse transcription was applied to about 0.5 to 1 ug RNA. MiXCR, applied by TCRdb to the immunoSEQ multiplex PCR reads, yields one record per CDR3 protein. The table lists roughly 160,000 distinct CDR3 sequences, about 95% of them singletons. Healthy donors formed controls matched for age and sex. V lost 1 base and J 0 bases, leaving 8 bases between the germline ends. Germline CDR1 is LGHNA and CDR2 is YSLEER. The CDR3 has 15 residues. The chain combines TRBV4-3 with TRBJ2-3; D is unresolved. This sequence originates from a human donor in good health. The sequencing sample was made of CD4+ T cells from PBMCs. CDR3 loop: CASSQGAASTDTQYF. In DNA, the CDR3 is TGCGCCAGCAGCCAAGGGGCAGCAAGCACAGATACGCAGTATTTT.